Below, one TCR beta chain is given with its context. This specimen comes from a study of blood T cell repertoires in COVID-19. Study-wide context: T cells, B-cell-depleted T cells, or PBMCs provided the cDNA or gDNA that served as material.

The protocol was immunoSEQ multiplex PCR, while the TCRdb copy is restricted to in-frame clones and leaves out a portion. The sample includes about 59,000 clones, 70% to 80% of them seen just once. The CDR3 has 14 amino acids. V lost 9 bases and J lost 1; bases outside the gene matches: 8. Germline CDR1 is SNHLY and CDR2 is FYNNEI. The sample consisted of peripheral blood. This clonotype was obtained from a human donor in a cohort sampled during active COVID-19. The chain employs TRBV2 and TRBJ1-1, with 7 bases matching TRBD1. CDR3 protein: CASKTGTANTEAFF. The CDR3, as DNA: TGTGCCAGTAAGACAGGGACGGCGAACACTGAAGCTTTCTTT.